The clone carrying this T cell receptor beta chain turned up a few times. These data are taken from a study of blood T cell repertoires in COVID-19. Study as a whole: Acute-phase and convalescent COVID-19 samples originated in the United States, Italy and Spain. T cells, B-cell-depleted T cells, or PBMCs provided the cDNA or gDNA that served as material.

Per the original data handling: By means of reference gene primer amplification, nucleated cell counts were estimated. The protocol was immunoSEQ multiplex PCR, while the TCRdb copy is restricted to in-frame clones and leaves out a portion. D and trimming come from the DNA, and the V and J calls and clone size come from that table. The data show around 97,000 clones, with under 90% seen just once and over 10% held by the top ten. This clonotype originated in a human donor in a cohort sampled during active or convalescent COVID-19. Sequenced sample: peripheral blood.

The DNA of the CDR3 is TGTGCCAGCAGCCGGGACAGATCGGCCCTCGAGCAGTACTTC. Translated, it gives CASSRDRSALEQYF. V gene TRBV7-2 combines with J gene TRBJ2-7, with 7 bases that match TRBD1. V lost 5 bases and J lost 6; bases outside the gene matches: 10. In germline, CDR1 is SGHTA, CDR2 FQGNSA. The CDR3 length is 14 residues.